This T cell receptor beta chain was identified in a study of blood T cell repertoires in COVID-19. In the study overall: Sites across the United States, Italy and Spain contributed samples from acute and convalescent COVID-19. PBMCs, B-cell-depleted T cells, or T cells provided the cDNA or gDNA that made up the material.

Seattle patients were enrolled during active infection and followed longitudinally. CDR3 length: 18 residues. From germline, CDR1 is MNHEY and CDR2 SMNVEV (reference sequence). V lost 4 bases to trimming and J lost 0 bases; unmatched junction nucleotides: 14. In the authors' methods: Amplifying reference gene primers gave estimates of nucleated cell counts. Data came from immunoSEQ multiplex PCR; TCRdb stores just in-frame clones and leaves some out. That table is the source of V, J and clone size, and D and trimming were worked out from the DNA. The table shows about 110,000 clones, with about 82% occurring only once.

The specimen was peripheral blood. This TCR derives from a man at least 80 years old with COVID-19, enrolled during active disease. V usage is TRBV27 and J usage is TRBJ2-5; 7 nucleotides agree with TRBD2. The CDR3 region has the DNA TGTGCCAGCAGTTCCGGACTAGTACCTGGGGGGTACCAAGAGACCCAGTACTTC. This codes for CASSSGLVPGGYQETQYF.